Given below is one T cell receptor beta chain in context. What it binds is unknown. The data belong to a study of shared clonotypes between healthy human individuals. Background on the study: A donor's plate count was three for CD4 naive and three for CD4 memory; CD8 naive had two and CD8 memory one. Overall study results and limits: The study found about 5% of naive CD4 clonotypes shared across several donors.

Genomic DNA per cell subset filled all wells of several immunoSEQ plates. Only in-frame clones appear in the TCRdb table, and some are missing; sequencing was by immunoSEQ multiplex PCR. This sample carries about 710,000 clones, roughly 73% of them seen once, and the ten largest clones take 1.5% to 2%. The CDR3 spans 12 residues. Looked up from germline, CDR1 is SQVTM and CDR2 is ANQGSEA. Trimming left V 7 bases short and J 2 bases short, with 11 bases between. The TCR was taken from a woman aged 25-40 years in good health. The chain recombines TRBV29-1 with TRBJ2-5, with D possibly being TRBD1 (5 bases). Specimen: memory CD4+ T cells sorted from blood. Indicated subset: CD45RA-negative fraction. The CDR3 DNA is TGCAGCGGATCAGACAGACAAGAGACCCAGTACTTC. Encoded protein: CSGSDRQETQYF.